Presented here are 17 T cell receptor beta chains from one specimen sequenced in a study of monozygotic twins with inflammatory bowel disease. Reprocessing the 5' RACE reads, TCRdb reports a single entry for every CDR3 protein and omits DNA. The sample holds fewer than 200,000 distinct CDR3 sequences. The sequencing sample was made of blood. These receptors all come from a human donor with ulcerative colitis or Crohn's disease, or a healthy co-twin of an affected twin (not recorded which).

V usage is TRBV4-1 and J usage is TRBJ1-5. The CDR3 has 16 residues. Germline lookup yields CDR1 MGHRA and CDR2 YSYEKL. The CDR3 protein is CASSQDPGRDNQPQHF.

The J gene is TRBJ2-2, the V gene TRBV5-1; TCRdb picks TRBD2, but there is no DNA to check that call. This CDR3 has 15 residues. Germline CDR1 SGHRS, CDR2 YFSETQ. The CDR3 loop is CASSLKAGGNGELFF.

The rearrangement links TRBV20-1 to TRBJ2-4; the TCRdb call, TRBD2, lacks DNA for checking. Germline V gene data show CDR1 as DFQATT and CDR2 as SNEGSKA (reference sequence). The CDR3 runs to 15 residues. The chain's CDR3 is CSAGVAGVAKNIQYF.

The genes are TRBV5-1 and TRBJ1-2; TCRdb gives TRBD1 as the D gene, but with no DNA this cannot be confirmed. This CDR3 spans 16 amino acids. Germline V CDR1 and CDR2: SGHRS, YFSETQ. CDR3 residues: CASSLGKSGQVHGYTF. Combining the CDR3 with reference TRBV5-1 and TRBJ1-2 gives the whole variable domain KAGVTQTPRYLIKTRGQQVTLSCSPISGHRSVSWYQQTPGQGLQFLFEYFSETQRNKGNFPGRFSGRQFSNSRSEMNVSTLELGDSALYLCASSLGKSGQVHGYTFGSGTRLTVV.

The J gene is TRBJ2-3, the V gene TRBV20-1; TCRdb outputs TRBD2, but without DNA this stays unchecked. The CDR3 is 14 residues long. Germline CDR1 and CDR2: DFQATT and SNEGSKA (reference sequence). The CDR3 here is CRPTPGTSGRTQYF.

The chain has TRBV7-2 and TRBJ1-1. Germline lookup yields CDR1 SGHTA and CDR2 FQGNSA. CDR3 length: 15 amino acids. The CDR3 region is CASSFHGRGGTEAFF.

This chain's CDR3 is CASSSGGARGTQYF. The chain combines TRBV7-9 with TRBJ2-5; the D call of TRBD1 rests on TCRdb alone, since no DNA is present to check it. CDR3 size: 14 residues. CDR1 and CDR2 (germline): SEHNR, FQNEAQ (reference sequence).

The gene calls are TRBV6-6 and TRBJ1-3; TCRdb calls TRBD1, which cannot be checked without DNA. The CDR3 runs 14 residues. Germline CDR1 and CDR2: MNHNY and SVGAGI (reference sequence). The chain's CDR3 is CASSSRDGGNTIYF.

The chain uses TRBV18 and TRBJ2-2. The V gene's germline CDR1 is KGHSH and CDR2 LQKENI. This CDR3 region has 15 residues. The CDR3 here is CASSPTSANTGELFF.

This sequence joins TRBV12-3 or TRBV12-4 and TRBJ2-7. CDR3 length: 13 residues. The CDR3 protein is CASSLGDWREQYF.

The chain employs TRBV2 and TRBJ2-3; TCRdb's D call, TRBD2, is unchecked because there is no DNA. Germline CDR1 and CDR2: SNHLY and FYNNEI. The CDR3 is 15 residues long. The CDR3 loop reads CASRLASGEGGTQYF.

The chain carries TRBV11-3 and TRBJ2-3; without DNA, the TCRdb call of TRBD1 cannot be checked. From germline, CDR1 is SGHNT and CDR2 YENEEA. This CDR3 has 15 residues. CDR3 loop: CASSSAWTGTDTQYF. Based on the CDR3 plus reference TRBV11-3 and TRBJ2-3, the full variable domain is EAGVVQSPRYKIIEKKQPVAFWCNPISGHNTLYWYLQNLGQGPELLIRYENEEAVDDSQLPKDRFSAERLKGVDSTLKIQPAELGDSAVYLCASSSAWTGTDTQYFGPGTRLTVL.

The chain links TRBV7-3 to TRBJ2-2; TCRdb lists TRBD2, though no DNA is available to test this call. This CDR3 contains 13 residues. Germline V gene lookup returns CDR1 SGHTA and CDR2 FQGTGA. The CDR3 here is CASSPRHTGELFF.

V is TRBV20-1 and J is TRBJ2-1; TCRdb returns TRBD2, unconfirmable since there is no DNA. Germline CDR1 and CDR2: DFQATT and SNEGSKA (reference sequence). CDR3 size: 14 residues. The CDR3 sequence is CSATLAATYNEQFF.

This CDR3 reads CASSRGDRAVGGYTF. V usage is TRBV7-6 and J usage is TRBJ1-2; as DNA is missing, the TRBD1 call by TCRdb cannot be tested. Germline CDR1 reads SGHVS; CDR2 reads FNYEAQ. This CDR3 comprises 15 residues.

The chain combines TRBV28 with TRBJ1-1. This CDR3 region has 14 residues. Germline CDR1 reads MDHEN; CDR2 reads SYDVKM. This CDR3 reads CASSLRQGGTEAFF.

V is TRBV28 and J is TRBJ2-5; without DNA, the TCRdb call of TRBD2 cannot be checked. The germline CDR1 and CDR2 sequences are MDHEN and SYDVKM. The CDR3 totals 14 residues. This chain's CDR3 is CASSPGLAGKTQYF. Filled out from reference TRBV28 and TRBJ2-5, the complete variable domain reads DVKVTQSSRYLVKRTGEKVFLECVQDMDHENMFWYRQDPGLGLRLIYFSYDVKMKEKGDIPEGYSVSREKKERFSLILESASTNQTSMYLCASSPGLAGKTQYFGPGTRLLVL.